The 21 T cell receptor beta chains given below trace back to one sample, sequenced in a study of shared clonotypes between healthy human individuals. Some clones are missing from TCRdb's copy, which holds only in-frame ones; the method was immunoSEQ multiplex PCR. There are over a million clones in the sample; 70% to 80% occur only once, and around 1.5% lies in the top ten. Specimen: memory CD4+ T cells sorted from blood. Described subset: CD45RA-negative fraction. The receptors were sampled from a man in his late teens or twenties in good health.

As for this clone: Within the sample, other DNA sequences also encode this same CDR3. CDR3 in amino acids: CASSLVAVSGNTIYF. In nucleotides, the CDR3 is TGTGCCAGCAGCTTGGTTGCGGTTTCTGGAAACACCATATATTTT. This rearrangement joins TRBV5-5 to TRBJ1-3, with D unresolved. The CDR3 loop spans 15 amino acids. V lost 0 bases, J lost 1 base, and 8 bases lay in between. The V gene's germline CDR1 is SGHKS and CDR2 YYEKEE (reference sequence).

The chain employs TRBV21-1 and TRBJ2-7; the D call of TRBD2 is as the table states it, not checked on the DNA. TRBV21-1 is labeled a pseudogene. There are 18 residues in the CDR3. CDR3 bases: TGTGCCAGCAGCCTGGGACTAGCGGGGGGGCCCCTCCGCTACGAGCAGTACTTC. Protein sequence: CASSLGLAGGPLRYEQYF.

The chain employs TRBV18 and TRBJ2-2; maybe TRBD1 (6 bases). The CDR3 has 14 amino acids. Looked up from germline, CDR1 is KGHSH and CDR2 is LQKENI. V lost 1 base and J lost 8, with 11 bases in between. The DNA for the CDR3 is TGTGCCAGCTCACCACAACGGACAGAGGGGGAGCTGTTTTTT. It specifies CASSPQRTEGELFF.

CDR3 in DNA: TGCGCCAGCAGCTTGATGGCAGGGACCCAGGGCTATGGCTACACCTTC. Its protein is CASSLMAGTQGYGYTF. V is TRBV5-1 and J is TRBJ1-2; tentatively, D is TRBD1 (5 bases). The germline V and J ends were trimmed by 1 base and 4 bases, with 17 bases remaining between them. There are 16 residues in the CDR3. The germline V gene encodes CDR1 SGHRS and CDR2 YFSETQ.

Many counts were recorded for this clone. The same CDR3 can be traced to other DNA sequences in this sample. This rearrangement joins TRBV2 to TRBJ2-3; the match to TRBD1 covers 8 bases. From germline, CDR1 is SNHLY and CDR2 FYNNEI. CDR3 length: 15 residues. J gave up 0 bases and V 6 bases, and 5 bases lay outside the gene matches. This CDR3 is CASSADRASTDTQYF. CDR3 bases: TGTGCCAGCAGCGCGGACAGGGCGAGCACAGATACGCAGTATTTT.

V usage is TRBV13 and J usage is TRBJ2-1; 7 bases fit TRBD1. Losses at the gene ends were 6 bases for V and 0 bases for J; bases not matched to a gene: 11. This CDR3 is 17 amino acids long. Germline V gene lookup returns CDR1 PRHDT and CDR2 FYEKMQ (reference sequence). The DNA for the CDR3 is TGTGCCAGCAGGGATACAGGGGATGTTGGCTCCTACAATGAGCAGTTCTTC. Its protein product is CASRDTGDVGSYNEQFF.

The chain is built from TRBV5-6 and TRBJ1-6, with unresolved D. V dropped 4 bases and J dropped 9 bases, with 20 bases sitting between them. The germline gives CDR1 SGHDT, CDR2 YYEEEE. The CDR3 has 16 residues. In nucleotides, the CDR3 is TGTGCCAGCAGCGCGAGACTCCTGCAATCAGGTTCACCCCTCCACTTT. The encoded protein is CASSARLLQSGSPLHF.

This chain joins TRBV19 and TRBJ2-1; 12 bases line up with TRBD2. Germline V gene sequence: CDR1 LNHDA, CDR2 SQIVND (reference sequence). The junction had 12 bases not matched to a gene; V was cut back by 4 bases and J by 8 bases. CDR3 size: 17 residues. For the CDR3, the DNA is TGTGCCAGTAGTAGGGGACGGACTAGCGGGAATTTTGATGAGCAGTTCTTC. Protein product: CASSRGRTSGNFDEQFF.

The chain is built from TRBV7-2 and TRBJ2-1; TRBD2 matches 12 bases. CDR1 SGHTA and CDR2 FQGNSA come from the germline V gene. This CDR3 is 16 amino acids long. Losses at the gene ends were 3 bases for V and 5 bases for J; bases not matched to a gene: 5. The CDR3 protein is CASSFGLAGFNNEQFF. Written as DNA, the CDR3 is TGTGCCAGCAGCTTCGGACTAGCGGGATTCAACAATGAGCAGTTCTTC.

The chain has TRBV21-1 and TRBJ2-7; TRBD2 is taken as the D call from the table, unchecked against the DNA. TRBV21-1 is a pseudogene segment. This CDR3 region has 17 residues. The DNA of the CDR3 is TGTGCCAGCAGCAAAGACATGGCGGGGCCCCGGATAGGCGAGCAGTACTTC. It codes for CASSKDMAGPRIGEQYF.

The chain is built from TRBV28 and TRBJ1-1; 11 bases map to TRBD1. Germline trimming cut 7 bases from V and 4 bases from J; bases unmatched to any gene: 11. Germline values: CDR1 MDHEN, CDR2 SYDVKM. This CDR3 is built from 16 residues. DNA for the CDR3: TGTGCCAGCACCCAAGGACAGGGGGCGTTATCCACTGAAGCTTTCTTT. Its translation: CASTQGQGALSTEAFF.

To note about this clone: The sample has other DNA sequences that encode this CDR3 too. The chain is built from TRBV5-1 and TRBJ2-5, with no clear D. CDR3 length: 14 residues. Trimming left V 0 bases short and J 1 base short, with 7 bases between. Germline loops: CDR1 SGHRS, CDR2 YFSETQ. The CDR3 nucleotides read TGCGCCAGCAGCTTGGGGTCAGCCCAAGAGACCCAGTACTTC. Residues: CASSLGSAQETQYF.

In DNA form, the CDR3 reads TGTGCCAGCAGTGACTCGGCTAGCGGGAACCAAGAGACCCAGTACTTC. Its protein is CASSDSASGNQETQYF. The chain is built from TRBV6-4 and TRBJ2-5, with 9 nucleotides matching TRBD2. The CDR3 has 16 amino acids. Germline loops: CDR1 MRHNA, CDR2 SNTAGT. The ends lost 0 bases at V and 0 bases at J; junction bases unmatched: 2.

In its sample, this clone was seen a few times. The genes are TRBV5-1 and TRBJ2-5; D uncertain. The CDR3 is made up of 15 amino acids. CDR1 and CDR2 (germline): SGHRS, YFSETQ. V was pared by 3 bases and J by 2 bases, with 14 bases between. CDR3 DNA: TGCGCCAGCAGCTCCCCAGGTTTGCCACAAGAGACCCAGTACTTC. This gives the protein CASSSPGLPQETQYF.

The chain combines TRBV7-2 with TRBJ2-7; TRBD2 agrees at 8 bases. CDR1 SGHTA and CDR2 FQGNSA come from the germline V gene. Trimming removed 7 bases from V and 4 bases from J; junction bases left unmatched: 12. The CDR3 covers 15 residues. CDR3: CASTLLAGSRYEQYF. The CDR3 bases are TGTGCCAGCACACTTTTAGCGGGGTCCCGGTACGAGCAGTACTTC.

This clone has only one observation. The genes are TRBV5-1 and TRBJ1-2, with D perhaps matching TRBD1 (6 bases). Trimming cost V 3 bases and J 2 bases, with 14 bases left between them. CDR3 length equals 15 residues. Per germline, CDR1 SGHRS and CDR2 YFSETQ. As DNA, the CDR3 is TGCGCCAGCAGCTGGGGAAATCAGGGGAACTATGGCTACACCTTC. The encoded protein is CASSWGNQGNYGYTF.

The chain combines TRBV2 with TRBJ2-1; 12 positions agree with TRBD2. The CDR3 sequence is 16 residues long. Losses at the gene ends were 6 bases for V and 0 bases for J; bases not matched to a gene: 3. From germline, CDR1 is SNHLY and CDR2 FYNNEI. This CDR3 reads CASSQTSGSSYNEQFF. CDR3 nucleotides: TGTGCCAGCAGCCAGACTAGCGGGAGCTCCTACAATGAGCAGTTCTTC.

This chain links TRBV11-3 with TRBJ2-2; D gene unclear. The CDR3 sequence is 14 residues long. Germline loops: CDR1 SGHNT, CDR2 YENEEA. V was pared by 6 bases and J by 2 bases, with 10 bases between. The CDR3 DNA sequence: TGTGCCAGCAGGGCCGGGTCCAACACCGGGGAGCTGTTTTTT. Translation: CASRAGSNTGELFF.

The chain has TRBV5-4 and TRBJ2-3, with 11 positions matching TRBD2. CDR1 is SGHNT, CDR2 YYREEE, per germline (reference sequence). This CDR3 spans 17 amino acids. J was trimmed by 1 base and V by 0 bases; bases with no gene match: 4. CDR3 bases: TGTGCCAGCAGCTTGGTAGCGACTAGCGGGGGCACAGATACGCAGTATTTT. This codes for CASSLVATSGGTDTQYF.

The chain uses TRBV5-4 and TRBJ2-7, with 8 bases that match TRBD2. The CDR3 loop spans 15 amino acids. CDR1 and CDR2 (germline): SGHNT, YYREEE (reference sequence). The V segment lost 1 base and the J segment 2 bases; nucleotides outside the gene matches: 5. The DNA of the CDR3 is TGTGCCAGCAGCTTGTCGTCGGGGGGGGCCTACGAGCAGTACTTC. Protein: CASSLSSGGAYEQYF.

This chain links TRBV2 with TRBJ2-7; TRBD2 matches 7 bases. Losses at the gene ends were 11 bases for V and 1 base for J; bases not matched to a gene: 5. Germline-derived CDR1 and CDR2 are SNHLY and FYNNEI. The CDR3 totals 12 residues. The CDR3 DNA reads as TGTGCCGCAACGGGGGGTTCCTACGAGCAGTACTTC. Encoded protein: CAATGGSYEQYF.